This is a list of T cell receptor beta chains from one sample in a study of CXCR3-negative and CXCR3-positive naive CD8 T cells. TCRdb re-analyzed the 5' RACE reads; it lists each CDR3 protein once, without DNA. The sample has 100,000 to 150,000 distinct CDR3 sequences, and its top ten clones hold about 0.48%. Source material: naive CXCR3- CD8+ T cells from blood. These receptors all come from a human donor in good health. Some clones in this sample may be carry-over from other donors' samples. Both conserved end residues are part of each CDR3. Fields, in order: CDR3 protein, V gene, J gene.

CASREDGQAQWETQYF,TRBV6-5,TRBJ2-5
CASSDSGTLEQFF,TRBV12-3/TRBV12-4,TRBJ2-1
CASSRPNYGYTF,TRBV7-2,TRBJ1-2
CAWSVGDNQPQHF,TRBV30,TRBJ1-5
CASSPTGTLPAYEQYF,TRBV28,TRBJ2-7
CASSQDRGNYNEQFF,TRBV4-1,TRBJ2-1
CSVEANPLGNEQFF,TRBV29-1,TRBJ2-1
CASSLGPGPYEQYF,TRBV7-9,TRBJ2-7
CASSYSEMNTEAFF,TRBV6-5,TRBJ1-1
CASSLEDIYEQYF,TRBV5-1,TRBJ2-7
CASSDREQETQYF,TRBV7-9,TRBJ2-5
CASYAPRWDTGELFF,TRBV12-3/TRBV12-4,TRBJ2-2